The 5 T cell receptor beta chains in this list originate from one sample, sequenced in a study of T-cell reconstitution after alpha-beta-depleted transplantation in children. The library targeted TCRbeta and was prepared with unique molecular identifiers. TCRdb analysed the PCR reads with MiXCR anew, one entry per CDR3 protein. The sample includes about 690,000 distinct CDR3 sequences, 16% of them seen just once. Here the sequenced sample was PBMCs from the stem cell graft donor, taken from the stem cell graft. These receptors came from a human donor who donated a stem cell graft to a child with acute myeloid leukemia.

This clonotype was counted many times. The CDR3 loop is CASIILPGFSDTEAFF. CDR3 nucleotide sequence: TGTGCCAGCATCATTCTCCCGGGATTCTCCGACACTGAAGCTTTCTTT. The chain uses TRBV12-3 or TRBV12-4 and TRBJ1-1; D ambiguous. The CDR3 is made up of 16 amino acids. V was clipped by 7 bases and J by 3 bases, with 21 bases between them.

This clonotype was seen more than once but under ten times. The V and J genes are TRBV7-8 and TRBJ2-7; no firm D call. Trimming cost V 0 bases and J 4 bases, with 7 bases left between them. This CDR3 spans 13 amino acids. Looked up from germline, CDR1 is SGHVS and CDR2 is FQNEAQ. In nucleotides, the CDR3 is TGTGCCAGCAGCTTAGCTTCAAATTACGAGCAGTACGTC. This codes for CASSLASNYEQYV.

Many counts were recorded for this clonotype. V and J are TRBV20-1 and TRBJ1-4, with D uncertain. CDR3 length: 15 residues. The V end was cut by 0 bases, the J end by 6 bases, with 14 bases between. Looked up from germline, CDR1 is DFQATT and CDR2 is SNEGSKA (reference sequence). In DNA, the CDR3 is TGCAGTGCTAGAGATCCTCGTAGTCGGGATGAAAAACTGTTTTTT. It encodes CSARDPRSRDEKLFF.

A remark on this clonotype: A much larger clone lies a single base off, so this may be a read error. This is likely a read error, given that the CDR3 carries no conserved phenylalanine or tryptophan at its end. The V gene is TRBV10-3, the J gene TRBJ2-7; 7 bases map to TRBD2. The junction had 3 bases not matched to a gene; V was cut back by 7 bases and J by 0 bases. In germline, CDR1 is ENHRY, CDR2 SYGVKD. CDR3 length: 13 amino acids. The CDR3 region has the DNA TGTGCCATCAAGGGAGGGGACTCCTACGAGCAGTACTCC. This translates into CAIKGGDSYEQYS.

This clonotype appeared a single time. The chain links TRBV6-5 to TRBJ2-7; TRBD2 is a possible D gene (5 bases). The length of the CDR3 is 15 residues. Germline assignment: CDR1 MNHEY and CDR2 SVGAGI. Trimming shortened V by 0 bases and J by 2 bases, and 11 bases separated the two germline ends. In nucleotides, the CDR3 is TGTGCCAGCAGTTACTCGAGTGAGGGTACCTACGAGCAGTACGTC. Protein sequence: CASSYSSEGTYEQYV.